The subject of this entry is one T cell receptor beta chain. The antigen remains unidentified. Only in-frame clones appear in the TCRdb table, and some are missing; sequencing was by immunoSEQ multiplex PCR. The table shows 150,000 to 200,000 clones, with 90% to 95% occurring only once. These data belong to a study of T cell responses to AZD1222 COVID-19 vaccine. Points from the study as a whole: The sample set comprised mostly white British donors with more females, and clonal diversity was possibly underestimated. Recipients of two AZD1222 doses showed rising Spike-specific TCR breadth and depth. Distributed over spike, vaccine-associated CD4 TCRs predominated at 160-218 and 743-854.

Germline V gene lookup returns CDR1 LNHNV and CDR2 YYDKDF (reference sequence). The CDR3 spans 13 residues. Trimming removed 0 bases at V and 7 bases at J, with 9 bases between. This TCR was recovered from an adult who received the AZD1222 COVID-19 vaccine. V usage is TRBV15 and J usage is TRBJ1-1; D remains ambiguous. The sample in question was peripheral blood, obtained 28 days after the second AZD1222 dose. The CDR3 loop is CATSRDLVDEAFF. Written as DNA, the CDR3 is TGTGCCACCAGCAGAGACCTCGTGGATGAAGCTTTCTTT. Full variable domain (missing parts from reference TRBV15 and TRBJ1-1): DAMVIQNPRYQVTQFGKPVTLSCSQTLNHNVMYWYQQKSSQAPKLLFHYYDKDFNNEADTPDNFQSRRPNTSFCFLDIRSPGLGDTAMYLCATSRDLVDEAFFGQGTRLTVV.